This TCR beta chain comes out of a study of shared clonotypes between healthy human individuals. Background on the study: Researchers assigned three CD4 naive, three CD4 memory, two CD8 naive and one CD8 memory plate to each donor. Study results and caveats: All-four-donor shared clonotypes had higher generation probabilities than non-shared clonotypes did.

Original processing methods: ImmunoSEQ junction-only sequences lacked quality scores, so their filtering differed. Clones were read by immunoSEQ multiplex PCR, and TCRdb kept only the in-frame ones, dropping some. D and trimming were read from the DNA, whereas the V and J calls and clone size are those reported in that table. The sample yields approximately 2.1 million clones, 85% to 95% seen once. The CDR3 has 13 residues. J gave up 8 bases and V 5 bases, and 6 bases lay outside the gene matches. From germline, CDR1 is SGDLS and CDR2 YYNGEE. Donors, without exception, were Caucasian adults residing in Nashville, Tennessee. Remarks on this clone: Its cognate antigen is unknown.

Sequencing was done on a sample of naive CD4+ T cells from PBMCs. The subset was: CD45RA+ positively selected. V gene TRBV9 combines with J gene TRBJ2-1; 8 bases line up with TRBD2. This receptor was obtained from a man aged 18 to 30 in good health. Some clones in this sample may be carry-over from other donors' samples. Written as DNA, the CDR3 is TGTGCCAGCAGTTCCGGGACTAGTGATGAGCAGTTCTTC. Translating it yields CASSSGTSDEQFF. Variable domain in full (rest from reference TRBV9 and TRBJ2-1): DSGVTQTPKHLITATGQRVTLRCSPRSGDLSVYWYQQSLDQGLQFLIQYYNGEERAKGNILERFSAQQFPDLHSELNLSSLELGDSALYFCASSSGTSDEQFFGPGTRLTVL.